These 20 T cell receptor beta chains were sequenced from one sample in a study of T cells after yellow fever vaccination. MiXCR, run by TCRdb on the 5' RACE reads, gives a single entry per CDR3 protein. This sample carries around 350,000 distinct CDR3 sequences, 6.2% of them seen once, and the ten largest clones take around 16%. Sequenced material: PBMCs, taken 5 days after the yellow fever booster vaccination. These receptors all come from a man younger than 40 who received the YFV17D yellow fever vaccine.

This clonotype was observed a few times. V usage is TRBV3-1 and J usage is TRBJ1-5; TRBD1 might be the D (5 bases). CDR1 and CDR2 from the germline V gene are LGHDT and YNNKEL (reference sequence). Trimming took off 0 bases at V and 5 bases at J, with 11 bases between the two ends. The CDR3 spans 15 residues. The CDR3 is CASSQDEPGHQPQHF. CDR3 sequence (DNA): TGTGCCAGCAGCCAAGACGAGCCAGGGCATCAGCCCCAGCATTTT.

This clonotype was seen ten or more times. The chain recombines TRBV20-1 with TRBJ2-1, with 11 bases matching TRBD2. Trimming removed 1 base from V and 9 bases from J; junction bases left unmatched: 8. Germline-derived CDR1 and CDR2 are DFQATT and SNEGSKA (reference sequence). The length of the CDR3 is 15 residues. CDR3 nucleotides: TGCAGTGCTAGAGTTATTAGCGGGAGGGCCGTTGAGCAGTTCTTC. This sequence encodes CSARVISGRAVEQFF.

This clonotype occurred many times. DNA of the CDR3: TGTGCCAGCAGTTACTCGGCGACCTATACGCAGTATTTT. Translating it yields CASSYSATYTQYF. This chain connects TRBV6-2 or TRBV6-3 to TRBJ2-3; no clear D gene. This CDR3 region has 13 residues. The germline V gene has CDR1 MNHEY and CDR2 SVGEGT. Trimming removed 0 bases at V and 7 bases at J, with 8 bases between.

This clonotype was found a few times. This chain links TRBV4-3 with TRBJ2-4, with D perhaps TRBD2 (6 bases). The CDR3 is 17 amino acids. V was clipped by 1 base and J by 3 bases, with 16 bases between them. CDR1 is LGHNA and CDR2 is YSLEER in the germline V gene. The CDR3 nucleotides read TGCGCCAGCAGCCAAGTTACGTCGGGAGAGGACAAAAACATTCAGTACTTC. Its translation is CASSQVTSGEDKNIQYF.

The chain couples TRBV6-1 to TRBJ2-3, with TRBD1 matching over 7 bases. Looked up from germline, CDR1 is MNHNS and CDR2 is SASEGT. The CDR3 loop spans 14 amino acids. J was trimmed by 3 bases and V by 8 bases; bases with no gene match: 8. The CDR3 sequence is CASSPTGFTDTQYF. Written as DNA, the CDR3 is TGTGCCAGCTCCCCGACAGGGTTTACAGATACGCAGTATTTT.

The V call is TRBV7-9, the J call TRBJ1-1; 8 nucleotides match TRBD1. J lost 1 base, V lost 5 bases, and 6 bases had no gene match. The CDR3 sequence is 15 residues long. Germline loops: CDR1 SEHNR, CDR2 FQNEAQ (reference sequence). As DNA, the CDR3 is TGTGCCAGCAGCCTACAGGGGGGGCAGAACACTGAAGCTTTCTTT. Its translation: CASSLQGGQNTEAFF.

The table lists this clonotype with many counts. CDR3 protein: CSVEAPAGEQFF. DNA for the CDR3: TGCAGCGTTGAAGCGCCGGCTGGTGAGCAGTTCTTC. The chain uses TRBV29-1 and TRBJ2-1, with D hard to call. Germline assignment: CDR1 SQVTM and CDR2 ANQGSEA. Between the trimmed V and J ends, which lost 1 base and 9 bases, there was a span of 10 bases. This CDR3 spans 12 amino acids.

This clonotype was observed many times. This chain joins TRBV19 and TRBJ2-1; TRBD2 matches 8 bases. CDR3 length: 16 residues. CDR1 is LNHDA, CDR2 SQIVND, per germline (reference sequence). V shed 3 bases, J shed 0 bases, and the junction held 4 bases outside the gene matches. CDR3 in amino acids: CASSMGAGGSYNEQFF. As DNA, the CDR3 is TGTGCCAGTAGTATGGGGGCGGGAGGCTCCTACAATGAGCAGTTCTTC. The variable domain in full, with the rest retrieved from reference TRBV19 and TRBJ2-1, is DGGITQSPKYLFRKEGQNVTLSCEQNLNHDAMYWYRQDPGQGLRLIYYSQIVNDFQKGDIAEGYSVSREKKESFPLTVTSAQKNPTAFYLCASSMGAGGSYNEQFFGPGTRLTVL.

This clonotype was picked up many times. The chain links TRBV29-1 to TRBJ2-3; 8 bases are shared with TRBD2. CDR3 length: 14 amino acids. Germline V gene sequence: CDR1 SQVTM, CDR2 ANQGSEA. Trimming cost V 4 bases and J 2 bases; bases outside gene matches: 5. Here the CDR3 reads CSVALAGPTDTQYF. Here the CDR3 DNA reads TGCAGCGTTGCCCTAGCGGGCCCCACAGATACGCAGTATTTT.

This clonotype has more than one count but fewer than ten. The chain joins TRBV6-6 to TRBJ1-5, with unresolved D. CDR1 and CDR2 from the germline V gene are MNHNY and SVGAGI (reference sequence). Trimming shortened V by 5 bases and J by 9 bases, and 8 bases separated the two germline ends. CDR3 length equals 11 residues. CDR3 DNA sequence: TGTGCCAGCAGTCTAATACCGCCCCAGCATTTT. This encodes CASSLIPPQHF.

The J gene is TRBJ2-7, the V gene TRBV5-4, with D perhaps TRBD1 (6 bases). V gave up 4 bases and J gave up 5 bases, with 16 bases separating them. Looked up from germline, CDR1 is SGHNT and CDR2 is YYREEE (reference sequence). The CDR3 covers 14 residues. CDR3 sequence: CASSPYTGTNEQYF. The CDR3 DNA sequence: TGTGCCAGCAGCCCCTATACAGGGACAAACGAGCAGTACTTC.

This clonotype came up many times. This chain connects TRBV20-1 to TRBJ2-7, with 13 positions matching TRBD2. The V gene end was trimmed by 1 base and the J gene end by 3 bases; junction bases not matched to a gene: 3. The germline V gene has CDR1 DFQATT and CDR2 SNEGSKA (reference sequence). The CDR3 totals 15 residues. The CDR3 region is CSARAGLAGNYEQYF. The CDR3 DNA sequence: TGCAGTGCTAGAGCGGGACTAGCGGGAAACTACGAGCAGTACTTC.

This clonotype has more than one count but fewer than ten. This chain joins TRBV7-6 and TRBJ2-4; perhaps TRBD1 as D (5 bases). The CDR3 consists of 15 residues. Trimming removed 1 base from V and 6 bases from J, with 13 bases in between. Germline values: CDR1 SGHVS, CDR2 FNYEAQ. Here the CDR3 reads CASSLGPSTGNIQYF. The CDR3 DNA follows: TGTGCCAGCAGCTTAGGTCCCAGTACAGGAAACATTCAGTACTTC.

The chain joins TRBV2 to TRBJ2-7, with TRBD1 identical over 11 bases. This CDR3 is built from 16 residues. Unmatched junction bases numbered 11, after V lost 6 bases and J lost 4 bases. CDR1 SNHLY and CDR2 FYNNEI come from the germline V gene. The CDR3 reads CASREQGQGARYEQYF. For the CDR3, the DNA is TGTGCCAGCAGGGAACAAGGACAGGGGGCAAGGTACGAGCAGTACTTC.

There are many counts of this clonotype. This sequence joins TRBV5-1 and TRBJ2-7; D call uncertain. CDR3 length equals 14 residues. V shed 0 bases and J shed 4 bases, with 11 bases lying between them. Germline values: CDR1 SGHRS, CDR2 YFSETQ. CDR3 loop: CASSLVPDWYEQYF. As DNA, the CDR3 is TGCGCCAGCAGCTTGGTCCCGGATTGGTACGAGCAGTACTTC.

This clonotype was observed at least ten times. The V gene is TRBV7-2, the J gene TRBJ2-3; weak D call: TRBD2 (6 bases). The V and J ends lost 6 bases and 2 bases respectively, with 12 bases between them. The CDR3 length is 14 residues. The germline V gene has CDR1 SGHTA and CDR2 FQGNSA. The CDR3 nucleotides are TGTGCCAGCAGGGGGTGGGAGGCCACAGATACGCAGTATTTT. It codes for CASRGWEATDTQYF.

This chain joins TRBV20-1 and TRBJ2-5, with 7 bases identical to TRBD1. V was clipped by 7 bases and J by 5 bases; unmatched bases: 16. Germline assignment: CDR1 DFQATT and CDR2 SNEGSKA (reference sequence). This CDR3 has 15 amino acids. CDR3 sequence (DNA): TGCAGTGTGATACGCTTGACAGGGCCCCAGGAGACCCAGTACTTC. Its translation is CSVIRLTGPQETQYF.

Regarding this clonotype: This may stem from a read error, because a much larger clone lies one nucleotide away. The rearrangement uses TRBV27 and TRBJ2-1, with 8 bases fitting TRBD1. This CDR3 has 17 residues. Looked up from germline, CDR1 is MNHEY and CDR2 is SMNVEV (reference sequence). CDR3 region: CASSLSLRQGRYNEPFF. The DNA of the CDR3 is TGTGCCAGCAGTTTATCCCTCCGACAGGGGAGGTACAATGAGCCGTTCTTC.

Ten or more counts support this clonotype. This chain joins TRBV29-1 and TRBJ2-2, with 9 nucleotides matching TRBD2. Germline assignment: CDR1 SQVTM and CDR2 ANQGSEA. Germline trimming cut 5 bases from V and 4 bases from J; bases unmatched to any gene: 11. The CDR3 totals 16 residues. The DNA for the CDR3 is TGCAGCGTTTTCTCGACTAGCGGAAGCTTCACCGGGGAGCTGTTTTTT. Amino acids: CSVFSTSGSFTGELFF.

V is TRBV25-1 and J is TRBJ2-1, with 8 bases aligning to TRBD2. Germline trimming cut 6 bases from V and 4 bases from J; bases unmatched to any gene: 2. Germline V gene lookup returns CDR1 MGHDK and CDR2 SYGVNS. There are 13 residues in the CDR3. The DNA of the CDR3 is TGTGCCAGCAGAGCGGGAGAGTACAATGAGCAGTTCTTC. Translation: CASRAGEYNEQFF.